These T cell receptor beta chains were read from a single sample in a study of T-cell memory formation after mild COVID-19. TCRdb called the 5' RACE reads again in MiXCR, with one record for every CDR3 protein. The data contain more than 110,000 distinct CDR3 sequences, 11% to 15% of them singletons. What was sequenced was PBMCs or a T cell subset sorted from them (not recorded which). Receptors were obtained from an adult woman who had mild COVID-19 (a few samples of this study predate the infection). Cell type and time point are not known. Both conserved end residues are part of each CDR3. The D gene is left open where the match is weak. Clone size is given for some rows only: seen once, a few or many times, or a class if the clone is expanded.

>-|TRBV9|-|TRBJ2-7
CASSSGPPGFDSYEQYF
TGTGCCAGCAGCTCAGGACCTCCAGGGTTCGATTCCTACGAGCAGTACTTC
>few|TRBV7-7|-|TRBJ2-1
CASSPKLAGGDEQFF
TGTGCCAGCAGCCCTAAACTAGCTGGCGGCGATGAGCAGTTCTTC
>few|TRBV4-1|-|TRBJ1-2
CASGAPGSRVFPF
TGCGCCAGCGGGGCGCCAGGGTCCAGAGTGTTCCCCTTC
>-|TRBV20-1|-|TRBJ1-2
CSASVVWDGYTF
TGCAGTGCTAGCGTCGTGTGGGATGGCTACACCTTC
>few|TRBV20-1|-|TRBJ2-1
CSARAPSGSSYNEQFF
TGCAGTGCTAGAGCCCCGAGTGGAAGCTCCTACAATGAGCAGTTCTTC
>few|TRBV14|-|TRBJ2-2
CASSQEGPQWGGELFF
TGTGCCAGCAGCCAAGAGGGACCTCAATGGGGCGGGGAGCTGTTTTTT
>many|TRBV6-5|-|TRBJ1-2
CASRPPPGFGYGYTF
TGTGCCAGCAGACCCCCCCCAGGGTTCGGCTATGGCTACACCTTC
>-|TRBV4-1|TRBD2|TRBJ2-3
CASSQGPSGGAGSDTQYF
TGCGCCAGCAGCCAGGGCCCTAGCGGGGGGGCCGGGTCAGATACGCAGTATTTT
>few|TRBV6-5|TRBD1|TRBJ2-1
CASSVRRTGPYNEQFF
TGTGCCAGCAGCGTACGACGGACAGGTCCCTACAATGAGCAGTTCTTC
>few|TRBV14|-|TRBJ2-7
CASSHVTGTYYYEQYF
TGTGCCAGCAGCCATGTAACCGGGACTTACTACTACGAGCAGTACTTC
>-|TRBV4-1|TRBD2|TRBJ2-3
CASSSGRALGTDTQYF
TGCGCCAGCTCTAGCGGGAGGGCCTTAGGCACAGATACGCAGTATTTT
>-|TRBV12-3/TRBV12-4|-|TRBJ2-1
CASSLEGSSHNEQFF
TGTGCCAGCAGTTTAGAGGGATCATCCCACAATGAGCAGTTCTTC
>-|TRBV3-1|-|TRBJ2-7
CASSQAGRLLLYEQYF
TGTGCCAGCAGCCAGGCGGGACGGCTACTACTCTACGAGCAGTACTTC
>many|TRBV4-2|TRBD2|TRBJ2-3
CASSQDREVPGQYF
TGTGCCAGCAGCCAAGACCGGGAGGTGCCCGGGCAGTATTTT
>few|TRBV4-3|TRBD1|TRBJ2-1
CASSHRHGTGSNEQFF
TGCGCCAGCAGCCATCGTCACGGGACAGGGTCAAATGAGCAGTTCTTC
>-|TRBV4-1|-|TRBJ1-5
CASSHVGEYQPQHF
TGCGCCAGCAGTCATGTGGGGGAGTATCAGCCCCAGCATTTT
>few|TRBV5-1|-|TRBJ1-5
CASSIGTNGNQPQHF
TGCGCCAGCAGCATCGGAACAAACGGCAATCAGCCCCAGCATTTT
>few|TRBV25-1|-|TRBJ1-1
CASARALNTEAFF
TGTGCCAGCGCCCGGGCGTTGAACACTGAAGCTTTCTTT
>few|TRBV12-3/TRBV12-4|TRBD1|TRBJ2-1
CASSFRRDRVNEQFF
TGTGCCAGCAGTTTCCGTCGGGACAGGGTCAATGAGCAGTTCTTC
>-|TRBV27|-|TRBJ2-7
CASSYSAPNEQYF
TGTGCCAGCAGTTATTCTGCACCGAACGAGCAGTACTTC
>once|TRBV11-3|-|TRBJ2-1
CASSRDYEQFF
TGTGCCAGCAGCCGAGACTATGAGCAGTTCTTC
>-|TRBV3-1|-|TRBJ1-4
CASSVGTGGSSEKLFF
TGTGCCAGCAGCGTCGGAACTGGGGGATCCAGTGAAAAACTGTTTTTT
>-|TRBV20-1|-|TRBJ2-2
CSAKGGPNTGELFF
TGCAGTGCTAAGGGAGGTCCTAACACCGGGGAGCTGTTTTTT
>few|TRBV7-3|TRBD1|TRBJ1-2
CASSQTGGDPYGYTF
TGTGCCAGCAGTCAGACAGGGGGCGATCCCTATGGCTACACCTTC
>few|TRBV20-1|-|TRBJ2-7
CSARTSLAYEQYF
TGCAGTGCTAGAACTAGTCTTGCCTACGAGCAGTACTTC
>many|TRBV20-1|TRBD2|TRBJ2-3
CSARRSAAGESTDTQYF
TGCAGTGCTAGAAGGAGTGCAGCGGGAGAATCCACAGATACGCAGTATTTT
>few|TRBV18|TRBD1|TRBJ2-1
CASSPRDRGLGSKSYNEQFF
TGTGCCAGCTCACCTCGGGACAGGGGGCTTGGAAGTAAGTCCTACAATGAGCAGTTCTTC
>few|TRBV4-3|-|TRBJ2-7
CASSQDWGDHEQYF
TGCGCCAGCAGCCAAGATTGGGGGGACCACGAGCAGTACTTC
>-|TRBV5-1|-|TRBJ1-1
CASSLMGSNTEAFF
TGCGCCAGCAGCTTGATGGGGTCGAACACTGAAGCTTTCTTT
>few|TRBV9|-|TRBJ2-7
CASSGGITLGPSSYEQYF
TGTGCCAGCAGCGGAGGGATCACGCTGGGGCCGAGCTCCTACGAGCAGTACTTC
>few|TRBV6-5|-|TRBJ1-1
CASSTGLNTEAFF
TGTGCCAGCAGTACGGGACTGAACACTGAAGCTTTCTTT
>-|TRBV4-1|-|TRBJ1-3
CASSQEPGPASGNTIYF
TGCGCCAGCAGCCAAGAACCAGGACCAGCCTCTGGAAACACCATATATTTT
>few|TRBV27|-|TRBJ2-3
CASSSLAAPGTDTQYF
TGTGCCAGCAGTTCCCTGGCCGCGCCGGGAACAGATACGCAGTATTTT
>-|TRBV9|TRBD1|TRBJ1-1
CASSFTPETGVNTEAFF
TGTGCCAGCAGCTTTACCCCAGAAACAGGGGTGAACACTGAAGCTTTCTTT
>few|TRBV4-1|TRBD1|TRBJ1-3
CASSPGTGAGNTIYF
TGCGCCAGCAGCCCAGGGACAGGGGCTGGAAACACCATATATTTT
>few|TRBV5-1|-|TRBJ2-7
CASTLSGTLPYEQYF
TGCGCCAGCACCCTATCCGGGACGCTACCCTACGAGCAGTACTTC
>-|TRBV7-2|-|TRBJ2-1
CASSPRNHEQFF
TGTGCCAGCAGTCCCCGAAACCATGAGCAGTTCTTC
>-|TRBV4-3|TRBD2|TRBJ2-1
CASSQEGTGGPVVWTYNEQFF
TGCGCCAGCAGCCAAGAGGGGACGGGAGGGCCGGTCGTTTGGACCTACAATGAGCAGTTCTTC
>many|TRBV7-9|TRBD1|TRBJ2-3
CASSSAPGTGRGTDTQYF
TGTGCCAGCAGCTCCGCCCCCGGGACAGGGAGAGGCACAGATACGCAGTATTTT
>many|TRBV9|-|TRBJ2-1
CASSPSALVTGNEQFF
TGTGCCAGCAGCCCATCGGCGCTAGTTACCGGAAATGAGCAGTTCTTC
>many|TRBV6-2/TRBV6-3|TRBD1|TRBJ2-2
CASVPGTVEAGELFF
TGTGCCAGCGTCCCCGGGACAGTCGAAGCCGGGGAGCTGTTTTTT
>-|TRBV5-6|-|TRBJ1-1
CASSLVGLGTEAFF
TGTGCCAGCAGCTTGGTGGGCCTGGGCACTGAAGCTTTCTTT
>-|TRBV5-4|TRBD2|TRBJ2-7
CASSALVGLAGGHEQYF
TGTGCCAGCAGCGCCCTAGTGGGCCTAGCGGGAGGACACGAGCAGTACTTC
>few|TRBV11-3|-|TRBJ1-2
CASSRVNMPGTDDGYTF
TGTGCCAGCAGCCGCGTCAACATGCCCGGGACTGACGATGGCTACACCTTC
>many|TRBV9|-|TRBJ1-1
CASSPGGNTEAFF
TGTGCCAGCAGCCCCGGGGGGAACACTGAAGCTTTCTTT
>few|TRBV29-1|-|TRBJ1-1
CSVDGGGNTEAFF
TGCAGCGTTGATGGCGGGGGGAACACTGAAGCTTTCTTT
>few|TRBV19|TRBD1|TRBJ1-1
CASIDRDASSGLEAFF
TGTGCCAGTATTGACAGGGATGCCTCTTCGGGGCTTGAAGCTTTCTTT
>few|TRBV11-2|-|TRBJ1-1
CASSFSGGTEAFF
TGTGCCAGCAGCTTTTCGGGGGGGACTGAAGCTTTCTTT
>many|TRBV7-9|-|TRBJ2-5
CASSLGGVETQYF
TGTGCCAGCAGCTTAGGAGGGGTAGAGACCCAGTACTTC
>few|TRBV5-1|TRBD1|TRBJ1-2
CASSFQGQGDGYTF
TGCGCCAGCAGCTTCCAAGGACAGGGCGATGGCTACACCTTC
>-|TRBV3-2|-|TRBJ2-1
CARGTATTLYNEQFF
TGTGCCAGGGGGACCGCGACTACCCTCTACAATGAGCAGTTCTTC
>few|TRBV5-1|-|TRBJ2-3
CASSLRGRDTQYF
TGCGCCAGCAGCCTCCGGGGGAGGGATACGCAGTATTTT
>-|TRBV29-1|TRBD1|TRBJ2-5
CSVERGDRGPQETQYF
TGCAGCGTTGAAAGGGGGGACAGGGGCCCTCAAGAGACCCAGTACTTC